This TCR beta chain was identified in a study of yellow fever vaccine responses in identical twins listed by TCRdb under 2018. For context, the study as a whole: Focusing on identical twins, the study followed the T cell clones that responded to the vaccine, and did so with precision. General conclusions and limits of the study: The T cell response to vaccination in identical twins was reported by the authors to appear partly convergent and partly personalized.

Library construction relied on RT-PCR. The sequencing machine was an Illumina HiSeq 2500. The public reads were quality trimmed at Q25 with fastp and then assembled into clones with MiXCR by TCRdb, keeping productive beta chains. Rows with a matching CDR3 protein are joined into one entry that keeps the most common DNA and genes. The table for this sample lists under 20,000 distinct CDR3 sequences; approximately 70% of them were counted only once. Roughly 2.7% of the sample goes to the ten largest clones. Concerning this clonotype: Its binding antigen is unknown. No much larger clonotype is one base removed from it; base qualities were not supplied.

Germline trimming: 1 base from V, 5 bases from J; junction bases outside gene matches: 4. The cysteine opens and the phenylalanine closes a CDR3 of 16 amino acids. Just CDR3 DNA is preserved here, 48 bases in frame from base 1. From a lookup of the germline V gene (reference sequence), CDR1 and CDR2 are LNHDA and SQIVND. The receptor comes from a woman younger than 30 who received the yellow fever vaccine. Donor details come from another sample of the same person, matched by shared clones. The starting material was T cells from blood (PBMCs), unsorted or a sorted subset (not recorded which), obtained before or after yellow fever vaccination (not recorded which). The sequence joins TRBV19 to TRBJ2-3; 12 bases in the junction line up with TRBD2. The DNA reads TGTGCCAGTAGTATAGTCGGACTAGCGGGGCAAGATACGCAGTATTTT. Translation gives CASSIVGLAGQDTQYF.